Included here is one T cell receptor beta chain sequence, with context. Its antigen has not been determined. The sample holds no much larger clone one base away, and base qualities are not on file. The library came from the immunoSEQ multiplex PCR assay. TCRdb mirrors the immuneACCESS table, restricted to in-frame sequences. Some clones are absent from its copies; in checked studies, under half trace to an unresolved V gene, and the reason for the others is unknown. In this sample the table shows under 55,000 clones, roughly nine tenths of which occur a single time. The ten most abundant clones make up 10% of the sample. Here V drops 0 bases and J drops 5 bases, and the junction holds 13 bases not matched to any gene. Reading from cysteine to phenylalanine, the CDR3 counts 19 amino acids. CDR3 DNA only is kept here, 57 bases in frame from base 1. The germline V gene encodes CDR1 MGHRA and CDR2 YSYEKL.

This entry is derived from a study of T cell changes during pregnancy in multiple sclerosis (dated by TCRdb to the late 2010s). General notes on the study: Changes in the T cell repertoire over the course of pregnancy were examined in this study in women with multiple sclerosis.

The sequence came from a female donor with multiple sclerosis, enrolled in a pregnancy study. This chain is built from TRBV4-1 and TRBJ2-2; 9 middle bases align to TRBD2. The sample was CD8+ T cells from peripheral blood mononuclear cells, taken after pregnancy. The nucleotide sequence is TGCGCCAGCAGCCAAGAAGGATCTCTGCGGGGGGGCCCGACCGGGGAGCTGTTTTTT. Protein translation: CASSQEGSLRGGPTGELFF.